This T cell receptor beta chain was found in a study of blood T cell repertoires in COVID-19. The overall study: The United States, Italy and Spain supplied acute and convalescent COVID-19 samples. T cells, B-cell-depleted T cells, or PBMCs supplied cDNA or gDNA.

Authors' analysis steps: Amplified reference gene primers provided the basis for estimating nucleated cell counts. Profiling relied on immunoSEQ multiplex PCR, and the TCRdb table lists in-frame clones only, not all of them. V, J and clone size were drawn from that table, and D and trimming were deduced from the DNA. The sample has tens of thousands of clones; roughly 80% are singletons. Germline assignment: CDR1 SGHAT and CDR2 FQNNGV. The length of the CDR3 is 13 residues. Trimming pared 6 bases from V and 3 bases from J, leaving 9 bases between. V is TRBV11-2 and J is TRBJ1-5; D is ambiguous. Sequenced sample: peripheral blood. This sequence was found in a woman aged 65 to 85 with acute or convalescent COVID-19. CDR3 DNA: TGTGCCAGCAGGGTTAGTCTCAATCAGCCCCAGCATTTT. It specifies CASRVSLNQPQHF.